The clone carrying this T cell receptor beta chain was observed many times. What it recognizes is unknown. The data derive from a study of Graves' ophthalmopathy and Graves' hyperthyroidism. At the level of the study: At initial diagnosis, peripheral blood was obtained, and this preceded any treatment. Broader study findings: Appearing in blood as well were most expanded thyroid clonotypes above 0.001 frequency.

Physicians reached a diagnosis by relying on clinical symptoms, serum thyroxine, TRAb, thyroid ultrasound and orbital computed tomography. Germline V gives CDR1 SQVTM, CDR2 ANQGSEA. Trimming left V 6 bases short and J 5 bases short, with 14 bases between. This CDR3 region has 13 residues. RNA transcripts provided the template for amplifying TCR beta CDR3 regions. The authors performed first-round RT-PCR with HTBI primers and then a second-round multiplex PCR. A single record per CDR3 protein comes from TCRdb applying MiXCR to the multiplex PCR reads. The sample shows about 740,000 distinct CDR3 sequences, 40% of them seen only once.

The source material was peripheral blood. This TCR was recovered from an adult man with Graves' ophthalmopathy. The chain has TRBV29-1 and TRBJ1-5; D perhaps matches TRBD1 (5 bases). In DNA form, the CDR3 reads TGCAGCGTCGCAGGGTCGATGGATCAGCCCCAGCATTTT. It encodes CSVAGSMDQPQHF.